Here is one TCR beta chain with its context. This sample was included in a study of blood T cell repertoires in COVID-19. Germline V gene lookup returns CDR1 SGHRS and CDR2 YFSETQ. J gave up 2 bases and V 0 bases, and 3 bases lay outside the gene matches. This CDR3 region has 15 residues. Original handling: Estimates of nucleated cell counts were drawn from the amplification of reference gene primers. Method: immunoSEQ multiplex PCR; TCRdb's copy keeps in-frame clones and lacks some. The V and J calls and clone size were taken over from that table, and D and trimming were inferred from the DNA. There are roughly 200,000 clones in the sample; approximately 81% occur only once, and 20% lies in the top ten.

Input material: peripheral blood. The chain employs TRBV5-1 and TRBJ2-7; 9 positions agree with TRBD1. The clonotype originates from a human donor in a cohort sampled during active COVID-19. The CDR3 here is CASSLGDRETYEQYF. DNA of the CDR3: TGCGCCAGCAGCTTGGGGGACAGGGAAACCTACGAGCAGTACTTC. Supplemented by reference TRBV5-1 and TRBJ2-7, the full variable domain reads KAGVTQTPRYLIKTRGQQVTLSCSPISGHRSVSWYQQTPGQGLQFLFEYFSETQRNKGNFPGRFSGRQFSNSRSEMNVSTLELGDSALYLCASSLGDRETYEQYFGPGTRLTVT.